These 21 T cell receptor beta chains were all obtained from the same sample, sequenced in a study of blood T cell repertoires in COVID-19. Measured with immunoSEQ multiplex PCR; TCRdb has only the in-frame clones, and not every one. The sample lists about 280,000 clones, 85% occurring once. Material: PBMCs or T cells enriched from blood (not recorded which). The receptors come from a woman between 45 and 65 years old who had recovered from COVID-19.

J is TRBJ2-3 and V is TRBV3-1 (or the pseudogene TRBV3-2); TRBD1 aligns across 11 bases. Germline CDR1 and CDR2: LGHDT and YNNKEL (reference sequence). V dropped 5 bases and J dropped 4; count of bases not matched to a gene: 5. This CDR3 is 15 amino acids long. CDR3 sequence: CASSAVGQGADTQYF. The CDR3 nucleotides are TGTGCCAGCAGCGCGGTGGGACAGGGGGCAGATACGCAGTATTTT.

The chain is built from TRBV2 and TRBJ2-2, with 10 nucleotides matching TRBD2. Germline CDR1 reads SNHLY; CDR2 reads FYNNEI. V lost 5 bases to trimming and J lost 2 bases; unmatched junction nucleotides: 5. The CDR3 contains 16 residues. This CDR3 is CASSRQRGGNTGELFF. For the CDR3, the DNA is TGTGCCAGCAGTCGACAGCGGGGGGGCAACACCGGGGAGCTGTTTTTT.

The sample holds a few counts of this clone. This chain connects TRBV18 to TRBJ1-5, with D maybe TRBD1 (5 bases). The CDR3 runs 13 residues. V gave up 5 bases and J gave up 3 bases, with 8 bases separating them. Germline V gives CDR1 KGHSH, CDR2 LQKENI. Here the CDR3 DNA reads TGTGCCAGCTCAGACAGCGACAATCAGCCCCAGCATTTT. Protein: CASSDSDNQPQHF. The full variable domain, in which reference TRBV18 and TRBJ1-5 provide the parts outside the CDR3, is NAGVMQNPRHLVRRRGQEARLRCSPMKGHSHVYWYRQLPEEGLKFMVYLQKENIIDESGMPKERFSAEFPKEGPSILRIQQVVRGDSAAYFCASSDSDNQPQHFGDGTRLSIL.

In this sample, this clone turned up once. The chain couples TRBV3-1 (or the pseudogene TRBV3-2) to TRBJ2-3; TRBD2 is a possible D gene (7 bases). CDR1 and CDR2 (germline): LGHDT, YNNKEL (reference sequence). Trimming removed 1 base at V and 0 bases at J, with 14 bases between. This CDR3 has 17 amino acids. The chain's CDR3 is CASSQAMGGGSTDTQYF. CDR3 coding DNA: TGTGCCAGCAGCCAAGCTATGGGGGGGGGCAGCACAGATACGCAGTATTTT.

The genes are TRBV6-5 and TRBJ1-6; D gene ambiguous. CDR3 size: 15 residues. CDR1 MNHEY and CDR2 SVGAGI come from the germline V gene. Between the trimmed V and J ends, which lost 6 bases and 0 bases, there was a span of 9 bases. The CDR3 spells CASSGLSSYNSPLHF. CDR3 sequence (DNA): TGTGCCAGCAGCGGGTTAAGCTCCTATAATTCACCCCTCCACTTT.

A few counts support this clone. This chain connects TRBV29-1 to TRBJ1-1, with 7 bases that match TRBD1. Germline trimming cut 7 bases from V and 0 bases from J; bases unmatched to any gene: 5. The CDR3 is 13 residues long. Looked up from germline, CDR1 is SQVTM and CDR2 is ANQGSEA. The CDR3 bases are TGCAGCGGGGAGACAGGGATGAACACTGAAGCTTTCTTT. As protein: CSGETGMNTEAFF.

The genes are TRBV19 and TRBJ1-1; 8 bases align to TRBD1. Trimming removed 3 bases from V and 4 bases from J; junction bases left unmatched: 1. This CDR3 region has 13 residues. The germline V gene encodes CDR1 LNHDA and CDR2 SQIVND (reference sequence). In DNA, the CDR3 is TGTGCCAGTAGTATGACAGGGGCCACTGAAGCTTTCTTT. Encoded protein: CASSMTGATEAFF.

The gene calls are TRBV18 and TRBJ2-7, with D hard to call. Looked up from germline, CDR1 is KGHSH and CDR2 is LQKENI. There are 12 residues in the CDR3. V lost 3 bases and J 9 bases, leaving 12 bases between the germline ends. In nucleotides, the CDR3 is TGTGCCAGCTCACCTGGAGTCCTAGTGCAGTACTTC. Translating it yields CASSPGVLVQYF.

This clone appeared once. The chain joins TRBV19 to TRBJ2-1; 11 nucleotides align to TRBD1. With 3 bases clipped from V and 7 bases from J, the junction kept 8 bases outside the gene matches. Germline CDR1 reads LNHDA; CDR2 reads SQIVND (reference sequence). The CDR3 spans 16 residues. CDR3 sequence: CASSIGSRDRGNEQFF. CDR3 in DNA: TGTGCCAGTAGTATTGGATCCCGGGACAGGGGGAATGAGCAGTTCTTC.

The genes are TRBV13 and TRBJ1-2; D is possibly TRBD1 (5 bases). V was pared by 5 bases and J by 6 bases, with 10 bases between. The CDR3 runs to 12 residues. CDR1 is PRHDT, CDR2 FYEKMQ, per germline (reference sequence). The CDR3 loop reads CASSLLGDGYTF. CDR3 sequence (DNA): TGTGCCAGCAGCCTTCTAGGGGATGGCTACACCTTC.

The chain recombines TRBV3-1 (or the pseudogene TRBV3-2) with TRBJ1-4; TRBD1 matches at 7 bases. This CDR3 has 14 amino acids. Germline V gene sequence: CDR1 LGHDT, CDR2 YNNKEL (reference sequence). Trimming cost V 4 bases and J 7 bases; bases outside gene matches: 6. In DNA, the CDR3 is TGTGCCAGCAGCCTGACAGGGTGGCCTGAAAAACTGTTTTTT. Its protein product is CASSLTGWPEKLFF.

The chain has TRBV28 and TRBJ1-4, with 7 nucleotides matching TRBD1. With V trimmed by 6 bases and J by 7 bases, 11 bases remained unmatched. The germline CDR1 and CDR2 sequences are MDHEN and SYDVKM. The CDR3 has 15 amino acids. The CDR3 loop reads CASRLDRVYGEKLFF. The CDR3 nucleotides are TGTGCCAGCAGGCTTGACAGGGTATATGGTGAAAAACTGTTTTTT.

The gene calls are TRBV11-1 and TRBJ1-1; D gene uncertain. Deletions cut 1 base from V and 4 bases from J, with 7 bases between. Germline values: CDR1 SGHAT, CDR2 FQDESV (reference sequence). This CDR3 is 13 amino acids long. DNA of the CDR3: TGTGCCAGCAGCTTAGAGGAGGGCACTGAAGCTTTCTTT. Its translation is CASSLEEGTEAFF. Together with reference TRBV11-1 and TRBJ1-1, the CDR3 gives the full variable domain: EAEVAQSPRYKITEKSQAVAFWCDPISGHATLYWYRQILGQGPELLVQFQDESVVDDSQLPKDRFSAERLKGVDSTLKIQPAELGDSAMYLCASSLEEGTEAFFGQGTRLTVV.

The rearrangement links TRBV6-1 to TRBJ1-5, with D hard to call. V lost 1 base to trimming and J lost 8 bases, with 12 bases between them. The CDR3 totals 14 residues. Germline V gene data show CDR1 as MNHNS and CDR2 as SASEGT. CDR3 sequence: CASSEVGVGEPQHF. CDR3 in DNA: TGTGCCAGCAGTGAAGTTGGGGTCGGGGAGCCCCAGCATTTT.

V and J are TRBV19 and TRBJ1-5, with D maybe TRBD1 (6 bases). Germline V gives CDR1 LNHDA, CDR2 SQIVND (reference sequence). The CDR3 runs to 16 residues. Trimming shortened V by 5 bases and J by 7 bases, and 21 bases separated the two germline ends. CDR3 region: CASSRSGLEGEQPQHF. The CDR3 DNA follows: TGTGCCAGTAGTCGCTCAGGACTCGAGGGGGAACAGCCCCAGCATTTT.

The chain carries TRBV5-4 and TRBJ1-3; D possibly corresponds to TRBD1 (5 bases). With 4 bases removed from V and 8 bases from J, the gap between germline ends came to 13 bases. Germline loops: CDR1 SGHNT, CDR2 YYREEE (reference sequence). This CDR3 region has 13 residues. The chain's CDR3 is CASSGHPRDTIYF. The CDR3 DNA is TGTGCCAGCAGCGGACACCCACGGGACACCATATATTTT. Variable domain in full (rest from reference TRBV5-4 and TRBJ1-3): ETGVTQSPTHLIKTRGQQVTLRCSSQSGHNTVSWYQQALGQGPQFIFQYYREEENGRGNFPPRFSGLQFPNYSSELNVNALELDDSALYLCASSGHPRDTIYFGEGSWLTVV.

The gene calls are TRBV18 and TRBJ2-5, with TRBD1 as a possible D gene (6 bases). Trimming shortened V by 8 bases and J by 0 bases, and 16 bases separated the two germline ends. The germline gives CDR1 KGHSH, CDR2 LQKENI. The CDR3 has 15 amino acids. Written as DNA, the CDR3 is TGTGCCAGCGCGTCCGGGGACAACTACCAAGAGACCCAGTACTTC. Protein: CASASGDNYQETQYF.

The rearrangement uses TRBV7-9 and TRBJ1-2; possible D gene TRBD1, 5 bases. CDR1 is SEHNR, CDR2 FQNEAQ, per germline (reference sequence). The CDR3 runs 16 residues. V was shortened by 5 bases and J by 4 bases, with 20 bases between the two germline ends. The CDR3 sequence is CASSPPTAGWTYGYTF. CDR3 DNA sequence: TGTGCCAGCAGCCCGCCCACTGCAGGGTGGACCTATGGCTACACCTTC.

This clone has a single count. The chain is built from TRBV10-3 and TRBJ2-5; TRBD1 agrees at 7 bases. Germline assignment: CDR1 ENHRY and CDR2 SYGVKD. This CDR3 comprises 14 residues. Trimming at V came to 11 bases and at J to 1 base, leaving 10 bases not matched to a gene. The CDR3 spells CAARGFVGQETQYF. The DNA for the CDR3 is TGTGCCGCCAGGGGGTTCGTGGGCCAAGAGACCCAGTACTTC.

The chain combines TRBV18 with TRBJ2-1; 11 bases match TRBD2. This CDR3 contains 15 residues. J was trimmed by 4 bases and V by 4 bases; bases with no gene match: 3. Germline lookup yields CDR1 KGHSH and CDR2 LQKENI. CDR3 loop: CASSQTSGAYNEQFF. The CDR3 DNA is TGTGCCAGCTCACAGACTAGCGGGGCTTACAATGAGCAGTTCTTC.

The V call is TRBV18, the J call TRBJ1-2; D possibly corresponds to TRBD1 (5 bases). The CDR3 runs to 15 residues. The V end lost 0 bases, the J end lost 6 bases, and 14 bases lay between the germline ends. Germline loops: CDR1 KGHSH, CDR2 LQKENI. CDR3 in DNA: TGTGCCAGCTCACCACCTAATCGGGGGGTGGATGGCTACACCTTC. Translated, it gives CASSPPNRGVDGYTF. Full variable domain (rest looked up from reference TRBV18 and TRBJ1-2): NAGVMQNPRHLVRRRGQEARLRCSPMKGHSHVYWYRQLPEEGLKFMVYLQKENIIDESGMPKERFSAEFPKEGPSILRIQQVVRGDSAAYFCASSPPNRGVDGYTFGSGTRLTVV.